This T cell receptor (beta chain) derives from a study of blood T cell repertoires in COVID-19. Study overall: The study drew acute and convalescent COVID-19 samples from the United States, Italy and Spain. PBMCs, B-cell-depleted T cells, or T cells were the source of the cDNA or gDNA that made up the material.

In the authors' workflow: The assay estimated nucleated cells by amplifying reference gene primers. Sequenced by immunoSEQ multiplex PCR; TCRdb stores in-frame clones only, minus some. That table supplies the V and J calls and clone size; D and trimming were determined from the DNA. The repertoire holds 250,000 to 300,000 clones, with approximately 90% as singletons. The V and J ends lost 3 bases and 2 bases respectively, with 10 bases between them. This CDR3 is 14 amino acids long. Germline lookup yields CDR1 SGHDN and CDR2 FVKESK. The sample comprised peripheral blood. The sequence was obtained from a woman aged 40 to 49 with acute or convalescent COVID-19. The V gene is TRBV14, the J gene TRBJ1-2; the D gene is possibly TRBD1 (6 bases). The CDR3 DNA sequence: TGTGCCAGCAGCCAGGGCAGGGGAAACTATGGCTACACCTTC. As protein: CASSQGRGNYGYTF.